Below, 20 T cell receptor beta chains from the same sample are listed, as sequenced in a study of T cell responses to AZD1222 COVID-19 vaccine. The protocol was immunoSEQ multiplex PCR, while the TCRdb copy is restricted to in-frame clones and leaves out a portion. The profile covers roughly 180,000 clones, with 80% to 95% appearing a single time and less than 2.5% taken by the ten largest. The sample in question was peripheral blood, obtained 28 days after the second AZD1222 dose. Source of these receptors: an adult who received the AZD1222 COVID-19 vaccine.

A single count supports this clone. This chain connects TRBV5-1 to TRBJ2-1, with D perhaps TRBD2 (6 bases). From germline, CDR1 is SGHRS and CDR2 YFSETQ. This CDR3 has 14 residues. V gave up 5 bases and J gave up 0 bases, with 9 bases separating them. CDR3 region: CASRGLSSYNEQFF. The CDR3 DNA follows: TGCGCCAGCAGGGGACTCAGCTCCTACAATGAGCAGTTCTTC. Variable domain in full (rest from reference TRBV5-1 and TRBJ2-1): KAGVTQTPRYLIKTRGQQVTLSCSPISGHRSVSWYQQTPGQGLQFLFEYFSETQRNKGNFPGRFSGRQFSNSRSEMNVSTLELGDSALYLCASRGLSSYNEQFFGPGTRLTVL.

V and J are TRBV2 and TRBJ2-7, with 13 positions matching TRBD2. Germline V lookup: CDR1 SNHLY, CDR2 FYNNEI. Trimming at V came to 7 bases and at J to 6 bases, leaving 6 bases not matched to a gene. The CDR3 has 14 amino acids. The DNA for the CDR3 is TGTGCCAGCAAACTAGCGGGAGGGCCCAGCGAGCAGTACTTC. Translated, it gives CASKLAGGPSEQYF.

J is TRBJ1-2 and V is TRBV2; 7 positions match TRBD1. CDR3 size: 16 residues. The ends lost 6 bases at V and 0 bases at J; junction bases unmatched: 10. Germline CDR1 reads SNHLY; CDR2 reads FYNNEI. The CDR3 reads CASRPRTGPTNYGYTF. The CDR3 DNA sequence: TGTGCCAGCAGACCAAGGACAGGACCCACTAACTATGGCTACACCTTC.

This chain uses TRBV5-1 with TRBJ2-7; 14 positions agree with TRBD2. Germline trimming cut 0 bases from V and 3 bases from J; bases unmatched to any gene: 8. Germline V gives CDR1 SGHRS, CDR2 YFSETQ. The CDR3 is 18 amino acids. Written as DNA, the CDR3 is TGCGCCAGCAGCTTGGGGACTAGCGGGGGGATAACATACTACGAGCAGTACTTC. Amino acids: CASSLGTSGGITYYEQYF.

V is TRBV5-4 and J is TRBJ2-3; D tentatively reads TRBD1 or TRBD2 (5 bases each). Deletions cut 6 bases from V and 5 bases from J, with 13 bases between. This CDR3 is built from 13 residues. The germline V gene has CDR1 SGHNT and CDR2 YYREEE (reference sequence). The CDR3 sequence is CASTAGAQDTQYF. CDR3 bases: TGTGCCAGCACCGCCGGGGCACAAGATACGCAGTATTTT.

The sample holds one count of this clone. V is TRBV28 and J is TRBJ1-1; the match to TRBD1 covers 7 bases. The V segment lost 5 bases and the J segment 5 bases; nucleotides outside the gene matches: 14. Germline loops: CDR1 MDHEN, CDR2 SYDVKM. This CDR3 has 16 residues. CDR3 amino acids: CASSPTVQGMGTEAFF. In nucleotides, the CDR3 is TGTGCCAGCAGTCCAACCGTACAGGGGATGGGTACTGAAGCTTTCTTT.

CDR3 sequence (DNA): TGTGCCAGCAGTTTAGGGCAGAGCTCCTATAATTCACCCCTCCACTTT. Translated: CASSLGQSSYNSPLHF. This chain connects TRBV27 to TRBJ1-6; no clear D gene. The CDR3 has 16 residues. Trimming cost V 2 bases and J 0 bases, with 8 bases left between them. Looked up from germline, CDR1 is MNHEY and CDR2 is SMNVEV (reference sequence).

A note on this clone: Other DNA sequences within the sample encode an identical CDR3. The rearrangement links TRBV30 to TRBJ1-4, with D unresolved. V lost 0 bases to trimming and J lost 7 bases, with 3 bases between them. CDR3 length: 11 residues. Germline V gene lookup returns CDR1 GTSNPN and CDR2 SVGIG (reference sequence). CDR3 region: CAWSVGEKLFF. The CDR3 coding sequence is TGTGCCTGGAGTGTTGGTGAAAAACTGTTTTTT.

V is TRBV12-5 and J is TRBJ1-2; TRBD1 matches 11 bases. The ends lost 5 bases at V and 4 bases at J; junction bases unmatched: 6. The CDR3 has 15 residues. Germline V gene sequence: CDR1 LGHNT, CDR2 FRNRAP. CDR3 sequence: CASGPDRGLFYGYTF. CDR3 nucleotides: TGTGCTAGTGGTCCGGACAGGGGGCTGTTCTATGGCTACACCTTC.

The chain carries TRBV7-9 and TRBJ1-4; TRBD1 might be the D (6 bases). V lost 1 base and J 7 bases, leaving 16 bases between the germline ends. Germline V CDR1 and CDR2: SEHNR, FQNEAQ (reference sequence). The CDR3 spans 16 residues. In DNA form, the CDR3 reads TGTGCCAGCAGCTTAGAGGCAGGGGTCGATGTTGAAAAACTGTTTTTT. It yields the protein CASSLEAGVDVEKLFF.

This clone showed up just once. This chain joins TRBV4-3 and TRBJ2-2; 10 bases line up with TRBD1. V lost 4 bases, J lost 3 bases, and 5 bases stayed unmatched. The CDR3 consists of 16 residues. CDR1 is LGHNA, CDR2 YSLEER, per germline. CDR3 protein: CASSPGTGEDTGELFF. CDR3 DNA: TGCGCCAGCAGCCCCGGGACAGGGGAGGACACCGGGGAGCTGTTTTTT.

The V call is TRBV10-2, the J call TRBJ2-7, with 8 positions matching TRBD1. Germline lookup yields CDR1 WSHSY and CDR2 SAAADI. Germline trimming cut 5 bases from V and 2 bases from J; bases unmatched to any gene: 5. This CDR3 has 14 amino acids. The CDR3, as DNA: TGCGCCAGCAGTTTAGGGACAGGACCCTACGAGCAGTACTTC. It translates to CASSLGTGPYEQYF.

V gene TRBV30 combines with J gene TRBJ2-5; D not certain. With 3 bases removed from V and 5 bases from J, the gap between germline ends came to 13 bases. The CDR3 runs 13 residues. CDR1 and CDR2 (germline): GTSNPN, SVGIG (reference sequence). The CDR3 region is CAWSQNMFETQYF. CDR3 DNA sequence: TGTGCCTGGAGCCAAAATATGTTCGAGACCCAGTACTTC.

As for this clone: The same CDR3 can be traced to other DNA sequences in this sample. V and J are TRBV5-1 and TRBJ2-3; no reliable D call. The CDR3 has 13 residues. Germline CDR1 is SGHRS and CDR2 is YFSETQ. Between the trimmed V and J ends, which lost 0 bases and 0 bases, there was a span of 2 bases. The CDR3 region is CASSLESTDTQYF. The CDR3 DNA sequence: TGCGCCAGCAGCTTGGAGAGCACAGATACGCAGTATTTT.

The chain couples TRBV23-1 to TRBJ2-1, with unresolved D. TRBV23-1 is known as an ORF, though its function is uncertain. V lost 2 bases and J lost 4, with 15 bases in between. This CDR3 is 16 amino acids long. The CDR3 spells CASSQTTGGLYNEQFF. CDR3 DNA: TGCGCCAGCAGTCAAACGACCGGTGGGCTTTACAATGAGCAGTTCTTC.

Details on this clone: Distinct nucleotide sequences in the sample also encode this CDR3. This chain joins TRBV7-7 and TRBJ1-4; D ambiguous. V was cut by 5 bases and J by 0 bases, with 10 bases left in between. CDR1 is SSHAT and CDR2 is FNYEAQ in the germline V gene (reference sequence). This CDR3 contains 15 residues. The CDR3 reads CASSLSSATNEKLFF. The CDR3, as DNA: TGTGCCAGCAGCCTCAGTTCTGCAACTAATGAAAAACTGTTTTTT.

The V call is TRBV25-1, the J call TRBJ1-5; TRBD1 agrees at 9 bases. The germline gives CDR1 MGHDK, CDR2 SYGVNS. With 4 bases clipped from V and 2 bases from J, the junction kept 6 bases outside the gene matches. The CDR3 covers 16 residues. CDR3 nucleotide sequence: TGTGCCAGCAGTGCACAGGGGGCGCACGGCAATCAGCCCCAGCATTTT. Translation: CASSAQGAHGNQPQHF.

The V call is TRBV7-2, the J call TRBJ1-2; TRBD1 might be the D (5 bases). The CDR3 totals 15 residues. Germline V lookup: CDR1 SGHTA, CDR2 FQGNSA. V was shortened by 3 bases and J by 4 bases, with 15 bases between the two germline ends. The CDR3: CASSFWTTSAYGYTF. CDR3 DNA: TGTGCCAGCAGCTTCTGGACAACCTCAGCCTATGGCTACACCTTC.

This chain joins TRBV11-2 and TRBJ1-4, with a weak D call TRBD1 (5 bases). Germline V lookup: CDR1 SGHAT, CDR2 FQNNGV. The CDR3 covers 16 residues. Trimming took off 6 bases at V and 0 bases at J, with 14 bases between the two ends. The CDR3 nucleotides read TGTGCCAGCAGGGCGGGACTCCGCTCAACTAATGAAAAACTGTTTTTT. Translating gives CASRAGLRSTNEKLFF.

This chain links TRBV29-1 with TRBJ1-1; 9 bases match TRBD1. The CDR3 is made up of 13 amino acids. The germline gives CDR1 SQVTM, CDR2 ANQGSEA. Trimming took 4 bases from V and 9 from J; bases not matched to a gene: 9. CDR3 bases: TGCAGCGTTGGGACAGGGGCGCCAACTAAAGCTTTCTTT. This gives the protein CSVGTGAPTKAFF.